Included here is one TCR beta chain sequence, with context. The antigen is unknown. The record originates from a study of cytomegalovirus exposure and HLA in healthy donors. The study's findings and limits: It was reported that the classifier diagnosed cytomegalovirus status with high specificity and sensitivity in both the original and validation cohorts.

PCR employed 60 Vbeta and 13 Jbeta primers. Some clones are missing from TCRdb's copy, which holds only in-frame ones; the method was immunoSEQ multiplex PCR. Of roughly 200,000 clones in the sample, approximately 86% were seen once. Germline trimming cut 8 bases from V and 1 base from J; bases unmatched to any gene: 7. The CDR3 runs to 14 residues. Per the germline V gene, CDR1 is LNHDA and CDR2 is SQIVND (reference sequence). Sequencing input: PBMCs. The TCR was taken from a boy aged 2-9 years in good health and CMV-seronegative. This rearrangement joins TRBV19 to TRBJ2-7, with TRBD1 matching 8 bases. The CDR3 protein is CASSGQVTSYEQYF. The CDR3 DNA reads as TGTGCCAGTTCGGGACAGGTTACTTCCTACGAGCAGTACTTC. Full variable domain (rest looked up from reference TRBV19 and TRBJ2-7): DGGITQSPKYLFRKEGQNVTLSCEQNLNHDAMYWYRQDPGQGLRLIYYSQIVNDFQKGDIAEGYSVSREKKESFPLTVTSAQKNPTAFYLCASSGQVTSYEQYFGPGTRLTVT.